The 28 T cell receptor beta chains presented below share a single source sample, sequenced in a study of glioma-infiltrating T cells after dendritic cell vaccination. Clones were sequenced by immunoSEQ multiplex PCR, and TCRdb holds only the in-frame ones, with some missing. The sample records 90,000 to 95,000 clones, 75% to 90% being singletons. The time point is: after dendritic cell vaccination, including at tumor progression/relapse. Sequenced here: blood, sampled after dendritic cell vaccination. The origin of the receptors is a human donor with glioblastoma.

This chain joins TRBV4-1 and TRBJ2-1, with D tentatively TRBD1 (6 bases). Trimming took off 4 bases at V and 0 bases at J, with 16 bases between the two ends. Germline V lookup: CDR1 MGHRA, CDR2 YSYEKL. This CDR3 has 17 amino acids. This CDR3 is CASSRPGALSSYNEQFF. The CDR3, as DNA: TGCGCCAGCAGCCGGCCAGGGGCTCTGAGCTCCTACAATGAGCAGTTCTTC.

This chain uses TRBV5-1 with TRBJ2-2; the D gene is possibly TRBD2 (5 bases). Trimming removed 5 bases from V and 2 bases from J, with 16 bases in between. Germline V gene sequence: CDR1 SGHRS, CDR2 YFSETQ. There are 16 residues in the CDR3. CDR3 in DNA: TGCGCCAGCAGATTCCCGGGAAACTCCAACACCGGGGAGCTGTTTTTT. Its translation is CASRFPGNSNTGELFF. Supplemented by reference TRBV5-1 and TRBJ2-2, the full variable domain reads KAGVTQTPRYLIKTRGQQVTLSCSPISGHRSVSWYQQTPGQGLQFLFEYFSETQRNKGNFPGRFSGRQFSNSRSEMNVSTLELGDSALYLCASRFPGNSNTGELFFGEGSRLTVL.

The rearrangement links TRBV6-5 to TRBJ1-5; D remains ambiguous. CDR3 size: 13 residues. The ends were cut back, 6 bases at V and 4 bases at J, with 10 bases in the middle. CDR1 is MNHEY, CDR2 SVGAGI, per germline. CDR3 region: CASRNTLNQPQHF. As DNA, the CDR3 is TGTGCCAGCAGAAACACCCTTAATCAGCCCCAGCATTTT.

This clone was found once. Other DNA sequences in the same sample also yield this CDR3. The V and J genes are TRBV6-5 and TRBJ1-2, with a tentative D call TRBD1 (6 bases). V was pared by 1 base and J by 8 bases, with 8 bases between. The CDR3 is 12 amino acids. CDR1 and CDR2 (germline): MNHEY, SVGAGI. The CDR3 DNA reads TGTGCCAGCAGTTACTTCCAGGGGGGCTACACCTTC. It translates to CASSYFQGGYTF.

V gene TRBV14 combines with J gene TRBJ2-2, with 10 positions matching TRBD1. This CDR3 has 15 amino acids. Germline assignment: CDR1 SGHDN and CDR2 FVKESK. Trimming cost V 6 bases and J 6 bases; bases outside gene matches: 7. CDR3 protein: CASRQAGTGAGELFF. The CDR3 DNA is TGTGCCAGCAGGCAGGCAGGGACAGGGGCCGGGGAGCTGTTTTTT.

The chain joins TRBV19 to TRBJ1-1, with D uncertain. Germline V gives CDR1 LNHDA, CDR2 SQIVND (reference sequence). This CDR3 has 13 residues. The V end was cut by 6 bases, the J end by 0 bases, with 8 bases between. Here the CDR3 reads CASSSGLNTEAFF. For the CDR3, the DNA is TGTGCCAGTAGCTCCGGGTTGAACACTGAAGCTTTCTTT.

This clone turned up a few times. The J gene is TRBJ2-4, the V gene TRBV5-8; no clear D. The V end was cut by 0 bases, the J end by 0 bases, with 7 bases between. CDR3 size: 15 residues. In germline, CDR1 is SGHTS, CDR2 YDEGEE. The CDR3 DNA is TGTGCCAGCAGCTTGGGCAGAATAGCCAAAAACATTCAGTACTTC. Its protein is CASSLGRIAKNIQYF.

V and J are TRBV5-6 and TRBJ1-2; D unclear. V lost 0 bases, J lost 0 bases, and 9 bases lay in between. The CDR3 spans 15 residues. Germline CDR1 reads SGHDT; CDR2 reads YYEEEE. Here the CDR3 DNA reads TGTGCCAGCAGCTTGGTCTCTAACTCTAACTATGGCTACACCTTC. Translating it yields CASSLVSNSNYGYTF.

This rearrangement joins TRBV7-2 to TRBJ2-1; 10 positions agree with TRBD2. Per the germline V gene, CDR1 is SGHTA and CDR2 is FQGNSA. The length of the CDR3 is 18 residues. V lost 2 bases to trimming and J lost 5 bases; unmatched junction nucleotides: 12. The CDR3 loop is CASSLRSSGGLGDNEQFF. The CDR3 bases are TGTGCCAGCAGCTTACGGTCTAGCGGGGGACTTGGCGACAATGAGCAGTTCTTC.

This chain uses TRBV4-1 with TRBJ2-5, with 11 bases fitting TRBD2. Germline V gene lookup returns CDR1 MGHRA and CDR2 YSYEKL. Trimming at V came to 1 base and at J to 1 base, leaving 11 bases not matched to a gene. The CDR3 spans 19 residues. Written as DNA, the CDR3 is TGCGCCAGCAGCCAAGTTATCGAGGAAGGGACTAGCGGCCAAGAGACCCAGTACTTC. Its translation is CASSQVIEEGTSGQETQYF.

The CDR3 region is CASSSGQFNEKLFF. As DNA, the CDR3 is TGCGCCAGCAGCTCGGGACAGTTTAATGAAAAACTGTTTTTT. V and J are TRBV5-1 and TRBJ1-4; 7 bases agree with TRBD1. Germline assignment: CDR1 SGHRS and CDR2 YFSETQ. The CDR3 sequence is 14 residues long. With 3 bases clipped from V and 4 bases from J, the junction kept 3 bases outside the gene matches.

The V and J genes are TRBV5-4 and TRBJ2-1, with 10 bases matching TRBD2. The V segment lost 0 bases and the J segment 7 bases; nucleotides outside the gene matches: 4. Germline CDR1 SGHNT, CDR2 YYREEE (reference sequence). The CDR3 runs to 15 residues. The CDR3 loop reads CASSLDLAGGNEQFF. The CDR3 region has the DNA TGTGCCAGCAGCTTGGATTTAGCGGGAGGTAATGAGCAGTTCTTC.

V usage is TRBV6-5 and J usage is TRBJ2-5; 7 nucleotides match TRBD2. V was pared by 2 bases and J by 7 bases, with 13 bases of the junction left unmatched. The CDR3 is 16 amino acids. Germline assignment: CDR1 MNHEY and CDR2 SVGAGI. CDR3 coding DNA: TGTGCCAGCAGTTACGAGGCTAGCGGCTCTGCTGGGACCCAGTACTTC. Its protein product is CASSYEASGSAGTQYF.

The chain combines TRBV9 with TRBJ1-1; D remains ambiguous. Germline V gene data show CDR1 as SGDLS and CDR2 as YYNGEE. Trimming took off 4 bases at V and 1 base at J, with 14 bases between the two ends. CDR3 length: 15 amino acids. The CDR3 here is CASSPPPGWNTEAFF. The DNA of the CDR3 is TGTGCCAGCAGCCCCCCCCCGGGTTGGAACACTGAAGCTTTCTTT.

The rearrangement joins TRBV5-1 to TRBJ2-2; weak D call: TRBD1 (6 bases). Germline loops: CDR1 SGHRS, CDR2 YFSETQ. V lost 5 bases, J lost 0 bases, and 11 bases lay in between. CDR3 length: 15 amino acids. This CDR3 is CASSFDRSNTGELFF. The CDR3 region has the DNA TGCGCCAGCAGTTTCGACAGGTCGAACACCGGGGAGCTGTTTTTT.

The chain uses TRBV2 and TRBJ1-2; TRBD1 matches at 7 bases. Germline trimming cut 6 bases from V and 7 bases from J; bases unmatched to any gene: 5. The CDR3 contains 12 residues. The V gene's germline CDR1 is SNHLY and CDR2 FYNNEI. CDR3 sequence: CASRSQGGGYTF. The CDR3 coding sequence is TGTGCCAGCAGGTCGCAGGGGGGTGGCTACACCTTC.

V usage is TRBV2 and J usage is TRBJ1-1, with a tentative D call TRBD1 (5 bases). The CDR3 length is 14 residues. Trimming shortened V by 3 bases and J by 1 base, and 9 bases separated the two germline ends. Germline CDR1 SNHLY, CDR2 FYNNEI. The CDR3 spells CASSDLGGNTEAFF. The CDR3 nucleotides read TGTGCCAGCAGTGATCTGGGGGGGAACACTGAAGCTTTCTTT.

This clone has a handful of counts. V is TRBV13 and J is TRBJ1-4; D is ambiguous. V was clipped by 5 bases and J by 6 bases, with 19 bases between them. The V gene's germline CDR1 is PRHDT and CDR2 FYEKMQ (reference sequence). The CDR3 is 16 amino acids. CDR3 DNA: TGTGCCAGCAGCCTATCGGGTAACCCACAATATGAAAAACTGTTTTTT. Amino acids: CASSLSGNPQYEKLFF.

This clone has only one observation. The chain couples TRBV27 to TRBJ2-2; weak D call: TRBD1 (6 bases). Germline CDR1 reads MNHEY; CDR2 reads SMNVEV (reference sequence). CDR3 length: 15 amino acids. The V and J ends lost 6 bases and 1 base respectively, with 12 bases between them. CDR3 in DNA: TGTGCCAGCAGACAGGACAGAGTGAACACCGGGGAGCTGTTTTTT. Encoded protein: CASRQDRVNTGELFF.

The chain uses TRBV5-1 and TRBJ2-5, with TRBD1 matching over 10 bases. The germline V gene encodes CDR1 SGHRS and CDR2 YFSETQ. V lost 6 bases and J lost 7; bases outside the gene matches: 9. The CDR3 is 14 amino acids. In nucleotides, the CDR3 is TGCGCCAGCACCCCGGGACAGGGGCACGGGACCCAGTACTTC. This gives the protein CASTPGQGHGTQYF. Combining the CDR3 with reference TRBV5-1 and TRBJ2-5 gives the whole variable domain KAGVTQTPRYLIKTRGQQVTLSCSPISGHRSVSWYQQTPGQGLQFLFEYFSETQRNKGNFPGRFSGRQFSNSRSEMNVSTLELGDSALYLCASTPGQGHGTQYFGPGTRLLVL.

V usage is TRBV25-1 and J usage is TRBJ1-1, with TRBD1 matching 8 bases. This CDR3 has 15 amino acids. CDR1 and CDR2 (germline): MGHDK, SYGVNS. V trimming: 3 bases; J trimming: 4 bases; junction bases outside the gene matches: 7. The CDR3 region is CASSEGDRRGTEAFF. In nucleotides, the CDR3 is TGTGCCAGCAGTGAGGGGGACAGGAGAGGCACTGAAGCTTTCTTT.

The V gene is TRBV18, the J gene TRBJ2-5, with D perhaps TRBD1 (6 bases). This CDR3 has 14 residues. The V end lost 4 bases, the J end lost 5 bases, and 14 bases lay between the germline ends. CDR1 and CDR2 from the germline V gene are KGHSH and LQKENI. The CDR3 DNA follows: TGTGCCAGCTCACTGGGACATTCTCGGGAGACCCAGTACTTC. Translating it yields CASSLGHSRETQYF.

This clone was seen just once. V usage is TRBV11-3 and J usage is TRBJ1-5; 10 bases are shared with TRBD1. In germline, CDR1 is SGHNT, CDR2 YENEEA. V lost 2 bases and J lost 3; bases outside the gene matches: 16. The CDR3 extends over 20 amino acids. The CDR3 is CASSLTLRHGTGEVNQPQHF. CDR3 DNA: TGTGCCAGCAGCTTAACTCTCCGGCACGGGACAGGGGAGGTCAATCAGCCCCAGCATTTT.

The chain links TRBV18 to TRBJ2-5; the match to TRBD1 covers 10 bases. Trimming took 6 bases from V and 5 from J; bases not matched to a gene: 12. There are 16 residues in the CDR3. Germline loops: CDR1 KGHSH, CDR2 LQKENI. The CDR3 loop is CASSPMTGGSGETQYF. DNA of the CDR3: TGTGCCAGCTCCCCTATGACAGGGGGCTCGGGGGAGACCCAGTACTTC.

This sequence joins TRBV6-6 and TRBJ1-5, with D possibly TRBD1 on 6 matching bases. Germline CDR1 reads MNHNY; CDR2 reads SVGAGI (reference sequence). Trimming shortened V by 4 bases and J by 13 bases, and 14 bases separated the two germline ends. This CDR3 has 12 amino acids. CDR3 nucleotides: TGTGCCAGCAGTTCTGGGGGGGACACTCAGCATTTT. As protein: CASSSGGDTQHF.

V is TRBV4-2 and J is TRBJ2-1; 7 positions agree with TRBD2. Trimming at V came to 0 bases and at J to 8 bases, leaving 10 bases not matched to a gene. The CDR3 contains 16 residues. In germline, CDR1 is LGHNA, CDR2 YNFKEQ. The CDR3 DNA sequence: TGTGCCAGCAGCCAAGATACTAGCGCGGCGGCTGATGAGCAGTTCTTC. Its protein product is CASSQDTSAAADEQFF.

The chain joins TRBV6-1 to TRBJ1-2, with 12 positions matching TRBD1. This CDR3 region has 17 residues. Germline CDR1 reads MNHNS; CDR2 reads SASEGT. The V and J ends lost 3 bases and 4 bases, in that order; junction bases with no gene match: 9. The CDR3 DNA follows: TGTGCCAGCAGTGACGGGACAGGGGGCGCAGGGGGCTATGGCTACACCTTC. Its protein product is CASSDGTGGAGGYGYTF.

This clone was seen a few times. A junction boundary mismatches the germline segment, possibly from a read error. This chain links TRBV11-2 with TRBJ2-7; 9 bases align to TRBD1. The CDR3 length is 16 residues. Germline CDR1 SGHAT, CDR2 FQNNGV. Here the CDR3 DNA reads TGTGCCAGCAGCTTAGTGGACAGGGGTTTAGCCCCGCGGCGGTCCTTC. As protein: CASSLVDRGLAPRRSF.